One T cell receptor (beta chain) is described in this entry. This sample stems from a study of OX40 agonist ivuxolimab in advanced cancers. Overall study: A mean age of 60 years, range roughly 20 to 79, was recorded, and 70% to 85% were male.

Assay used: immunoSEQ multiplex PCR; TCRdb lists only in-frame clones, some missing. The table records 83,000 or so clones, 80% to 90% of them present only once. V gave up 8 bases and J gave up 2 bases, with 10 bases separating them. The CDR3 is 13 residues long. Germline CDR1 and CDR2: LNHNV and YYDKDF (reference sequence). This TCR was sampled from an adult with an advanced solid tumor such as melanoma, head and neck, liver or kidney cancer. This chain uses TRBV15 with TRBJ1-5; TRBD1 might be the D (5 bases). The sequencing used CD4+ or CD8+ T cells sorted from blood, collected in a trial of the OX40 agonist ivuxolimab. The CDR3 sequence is CATSQGGNQPQHF. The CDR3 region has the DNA TGTGCCACCTCTCAGGGCGGCAATCAGCCCCAGCATTTT.